These T cell receptor beta chains were read from a single sample in a study of T-cell reconstitution after alpha-beta-depleted transplantation in children. TCRdb called the PCR reads again in MiXCR, with one record for every CDR3 protein. The data show roughly 200,000 distinct CDR3 sequences, about 11% seen once. This specimen consisted of PBMCs, obtained before TCRalphabeta/CD19-depleted stem cell transplant. Source of these receptors: a child in the first two years of life with acute myeloid leukemia, due to receive a stem cell transplant. CDR3s leave out the opening cysteine and the closing phenylalanine or tryptophan. Each record gives: J gene, CDR3 length, V gene, D gene, CDR3 protein. D genes are given only for firm matches.

TRBJ2-1	12	TRBV20-1	TRBD2	SAPWAGGRNEQF
TRBJ2-2	13	TRBV5-1	TRBD1	ASSPRTGSTGELF
TRBJ2-7	12	TRBV12-3/TRBV12-4	-	ASSFRGRPYEQY
TRBJ1-1	12	TRBV6-1	TRBD1	ASRTTGGSPEAF
TRBJ2-2	11	TRBV24-1	TRBD1	ATSPDRAGELF
TRBJ2-7	13	TRBV9	-	ASSVGLDSTYEQY
TRBJ2-7	10	TRBV5-1	-	ASSDAQYEQY
TRBJ2-3	11	TRBV14	-	ASSHTRQDTQY
TRBJ1-5	14	TRBV2	-	ASSALTGGSNQPQH
TRBJ1-1	12	TRBV27	TRBD1	ASRPWTGLTEAF
TRBJ2-7	11	TRBV20-1	-	SARVRVSYEQY
TRBJ1-2	11	TRBV5-6	-	ASSRGTFYGYT
TRBJ2-2	12	TRBV7-3	-	ASSLTAGTGELF
TRBJ2-3	12	TRBV20-1	TRBD2	SATLAGATDTQY
TRBJ2-3	13	TRBV7-3	-	ASSPLKGGTDTQY
TRBJ2-3	16	TRBV28	TRBD1	ASSAPLQGSLITDTQY
TRBJ1-2	14	TRBV19	TRBD1	ASSIGGDRRNYGYT
TRBJ2-7	13	TRBV5-1	-	ASSLDGVRTYEQY
TRBJ2-3	10	TRBV5-6	-	ASSLWGNTQY
TRBJ2-4	14	TRBV5-1	-	ASSLAHPEAKNIQY
TRBJ2-3	12	TRBV10-3	TRBD1	ASRQGGTTDTQY
TRBJ1-1	12	TRBV3-1	-	ASSQDRGLSNAF
TRBJ2-3	9	TRBV5-1	-	ASSLAVAEY
TRBJ2-1	10	TRBV3-1	-	ASSHSVNEQF
TRBJ1-6	11	TRBV2	-	ASTVLQGSPLH
TRBJ1-1	11	TRBV6-6	-	ASSYGGTPEAF
TRBJ1-2	12	TRBV20-1	-	SARAVQLNYGYT
TRBJ2-1	13	TRBV12-3/TRBV12-4	TRBD1	ASSSGQGGDNEQF
TRBJ2-1	12	TRBV3-1	TRBD2	ASSPFPVSGVWF
TRBJ1-6	12	TRBV27	-	ASSLGDTQSPLH
TRBJ2-3	15	TRBV7-2	TRBD2	ASSRPLAGGFTNTQY
TRBJ1-1	12	TRBV5-1	-	ASSSTGSNTEAF
TRBJ2-1	15	TRBV19	TRBD2	ASSIELAGGPIDEQF
TRBJ2-5	9	TRBV29-1	-	SGEVQETQY
TRBJ2-1	13	TRBV29-1	-	SVDSGRGLYNEQF
TRBJ1-6	12	TRBV4-3	-	ASSQRGHNSPLH
TRBJ1-3	15	TRBV18	-	ASSPQAPTNSGNTIY
TRBJ2-5	13	TRBV20-1	TRBD1	SARGADRGKETQY
TRBJ1-2	11	TRBV10-3	-	AIRDTLNYGYT
TRBJ2-7	11	TRBV7-3	TRBD2	ASSSLAGVEQY
TRBJ1-2	11	TRBV18	-	ASSPPEFYGYT
TRBJ2-3	13	TRBV6-1	TRBD2	ASSDLAGHTDTQY
TRBJ1-1	15	TRBV27	-	ASKVRPPGDGGTEAF
TRBJ2-5	10	TRBV20-1	TRBD1	SATDRDETQY
TRBJ2-2	13	TRBV14	-	ASSQVVGNTGELF
TRBJ1-5	13	TRBV10-3	-	AISESQRNNQPQH
TRBJ2-1	13	TRBV11-2	TRBD1	VSSSGTGAYNEQF
TRBJ2-1	14	TRBV21-1	-	ASSTLTSGRYNEQF
TRBJ2-5	11	TRBV10-2	-	ASSRNLVETQY
TRBJ1-2	13	TRBV12-3/TRBV12-4	-	ASSLGQIANYGYT
TRBJ1-5	10	TRBV12-3/TRBV12-4	-	ASSLERDPQH
TRBJ2-1	13	TRBV5-1	TRBD2	ASSLAGLVFDEQF
TRBJ2-1	10	TRBV7-2	-	ASSPFGNEQF
TRBJ1-4	16	TRBV7-9	-	ASSLAGGGFTTNEKLF
TRBJ2-1	11	TRBV9	TRBD1	ASSGRGLGEQF
TRBJ1-1	15	TRBV27	-	ASSLRALSWGNTEAF
TRBJ1-1	10	TRBV12-3/TRBV12-4	-	ASSLLQAEAF
TRBJ2-1	11	TRBV12-3/TRBV12-4	-	ASSLARHDEQF
TRBJ1-5	14	TRBV18	-	ASSPQPLGWNQPQH
TRBJ2-1	13	TRBV12-3/TRBV12-4	-	ASSPRGSSYNEQF